This TCR beta chain is drawn from a study of blood T cell repertoires in COVID-19. At the level of the study: COVID-19 samples from acute and convalescent phases originated in the United States, Italy and Spain. PBMCs, B-cell-depleted T cells, or T cells were the source of the cDNA or gDNA that made up the material.

The CDR3 runs 15 residues. Germline V CDR1 and CDR2: LNHDA, SQIVND (reference sequence). V trimming: 5 bases; J trimming: 7 bases; junction bases outside the gene matches: 7. A few counts support this clone. In the authors' methods: Quantification of nucleated cells was approximated via reference gene primer amplification. Only in-frame clones appear in the TCRdb table, and some are missing; sequencing was by immunoSEQ multiplex PCR. Clonal size and the V and J genes are those of that table, whereas D and trimming came from the DNA. Of some 87,000 clones listed, around 80% are singletons. The V gene is TRBV19, the J gene TRBJ1-6, with 8 bases aligning to TRBD1. Sequenced material: peripheral blood. This sequence was found in a woman older than 75 with active or convalescent COVID-19. CDR3 region: CASSGSTGANSPLHF. CDR3 bases: TGTGCCAGTAGTGGCTCGACAGGGGCGAATTCACCCCTCCACTTT.